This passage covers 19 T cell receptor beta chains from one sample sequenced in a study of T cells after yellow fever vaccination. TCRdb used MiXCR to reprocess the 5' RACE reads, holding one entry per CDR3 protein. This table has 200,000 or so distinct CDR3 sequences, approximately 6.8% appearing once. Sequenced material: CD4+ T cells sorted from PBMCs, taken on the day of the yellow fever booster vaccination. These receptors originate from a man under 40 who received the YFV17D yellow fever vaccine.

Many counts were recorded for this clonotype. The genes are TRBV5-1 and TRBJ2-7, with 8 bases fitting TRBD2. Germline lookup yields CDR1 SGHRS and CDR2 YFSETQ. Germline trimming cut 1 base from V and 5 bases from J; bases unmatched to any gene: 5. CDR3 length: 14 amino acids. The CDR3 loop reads CASSLSRGGDEQYF. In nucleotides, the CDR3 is TGCGCCAGCAGCTTGTCTCGGGGGGGGGACGAGCAGTACTTC.

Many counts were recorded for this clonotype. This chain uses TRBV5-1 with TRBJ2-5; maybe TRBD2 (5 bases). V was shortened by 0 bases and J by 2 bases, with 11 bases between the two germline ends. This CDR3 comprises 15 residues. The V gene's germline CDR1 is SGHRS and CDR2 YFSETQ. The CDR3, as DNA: TGCGCCAGCAGCTTGGGGACTCGGGGTCAAGAGACCCAGTACTTC. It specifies CASSLGTRGQETQYF. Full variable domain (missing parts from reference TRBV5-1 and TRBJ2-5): KAGVTQTPRYLIKTRGQQVTLSCSPISGHRSVSWYQQTPGQGLQFLFEYFSETQRNKGNFPGRFSGRQFSNSRSEMNVSTLELGDSALYLCASSLGTRGQETQYFGPGTRLLVL.

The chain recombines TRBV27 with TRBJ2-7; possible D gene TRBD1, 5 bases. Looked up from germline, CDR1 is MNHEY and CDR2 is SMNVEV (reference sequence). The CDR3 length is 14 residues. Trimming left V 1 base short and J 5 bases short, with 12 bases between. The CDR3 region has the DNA TGTGCCAGCAGTTTATTTAGCAGGGCGCACGAGCAGTACTTC. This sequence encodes CASSLFSRAHEQYF.

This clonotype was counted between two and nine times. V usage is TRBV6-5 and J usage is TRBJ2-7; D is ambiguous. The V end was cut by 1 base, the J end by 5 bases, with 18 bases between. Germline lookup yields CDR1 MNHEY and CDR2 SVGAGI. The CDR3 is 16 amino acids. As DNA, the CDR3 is TGTGCCAGCAGTTACTTCTACCCCGCCAGCGCGGACGAGCAGTACTTC. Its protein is CASSYFYPASADEQYF.

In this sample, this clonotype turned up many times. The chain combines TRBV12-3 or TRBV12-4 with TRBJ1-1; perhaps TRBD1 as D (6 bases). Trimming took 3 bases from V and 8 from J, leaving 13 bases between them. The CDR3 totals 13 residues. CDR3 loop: CASSFARQAEAFF. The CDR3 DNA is TGTGCCAGCAGTTTCGCTCGACAGGCGGAAGCTTTCTTT.

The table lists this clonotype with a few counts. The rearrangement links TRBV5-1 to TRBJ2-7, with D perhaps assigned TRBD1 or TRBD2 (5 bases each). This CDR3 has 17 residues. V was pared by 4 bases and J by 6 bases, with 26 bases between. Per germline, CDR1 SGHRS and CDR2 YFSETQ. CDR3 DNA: TGCGCCAGCAGCCCGGGCAGCTGGGACGAGAGAAGGAGCGAGCAGTACTTC. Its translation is CASSPGSWDERRSEQYF.

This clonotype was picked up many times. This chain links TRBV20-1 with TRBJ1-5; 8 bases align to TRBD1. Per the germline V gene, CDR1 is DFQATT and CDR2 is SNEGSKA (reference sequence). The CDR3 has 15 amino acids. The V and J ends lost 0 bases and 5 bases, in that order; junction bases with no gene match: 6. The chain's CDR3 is CSAREPGQEDQPQHF. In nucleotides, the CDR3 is TGCAGTGCTAGAGAACCGGGACAGGAGGATCAGCCCCAGCATTTT.

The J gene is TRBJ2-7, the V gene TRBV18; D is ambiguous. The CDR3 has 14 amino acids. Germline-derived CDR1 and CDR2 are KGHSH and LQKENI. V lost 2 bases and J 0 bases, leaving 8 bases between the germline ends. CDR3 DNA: TGTGCCAGCTCACCAATGAAGGACTCCTACGAGCAGTACTTC. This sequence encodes CASSPMKDSYEQYF.

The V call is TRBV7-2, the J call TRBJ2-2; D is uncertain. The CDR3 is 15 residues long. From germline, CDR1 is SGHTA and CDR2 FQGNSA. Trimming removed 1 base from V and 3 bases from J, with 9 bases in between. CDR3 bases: TGTGCCAGCAGCTTAGTTCGGGCAGACACCGGGGAGCTGTTTTTT. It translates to CASSLVRADTGELFF.

CDR3 region: CSARDISNFPSYEQYF. The DNA for the CDR3 is TGCAGTGCTAGAGATATTAGCAACTTCCCCTCCTACGAGCAGTACTTC. The gene calls are TRBV20-1 and TRBJ2-7; D not certain. Germline loops: CDR1 DFQATT, CDR2 SNEGSKA (reference sequence). This CDR3 region has 16 residues. V was trimmed by 0 bases and J by 0 bases, leaving 15 bases between them.

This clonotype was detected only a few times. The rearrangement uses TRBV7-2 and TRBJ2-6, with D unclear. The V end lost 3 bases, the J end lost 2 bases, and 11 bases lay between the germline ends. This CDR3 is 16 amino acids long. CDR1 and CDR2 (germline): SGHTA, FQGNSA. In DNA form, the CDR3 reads TGTGCCAGCAGCTTTCATTCCGACACTGGGGCCAACGTCCTGACTTTC. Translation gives CASSFHSDTGANVLTF.

CDR3 bases: TGTGCCAGCAGCTGGGTAGGGGGCGATTCGGGCTACACCTTC. It codes for CASSWVGGDSGYTF. This chain joins TRBV5-6 and TRBJ1-2; TRBD1 matches 7 bases. Trimming cost V 3 bases and J 8 bases; bases outside gene matches: 10. Germline V CDR1 and CDR2: SGHDT, YYEEEE. The CDR3 runs to 14 residues.

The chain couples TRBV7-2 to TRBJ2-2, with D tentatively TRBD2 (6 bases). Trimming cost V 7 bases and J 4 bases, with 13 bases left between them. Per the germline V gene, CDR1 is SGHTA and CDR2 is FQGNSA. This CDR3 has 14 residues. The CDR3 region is CASTAGRVTGELFF. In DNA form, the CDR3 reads TGTGCCAGCACCGCGGGACGGGTCACCGGGGAGCTGTTTTTT.

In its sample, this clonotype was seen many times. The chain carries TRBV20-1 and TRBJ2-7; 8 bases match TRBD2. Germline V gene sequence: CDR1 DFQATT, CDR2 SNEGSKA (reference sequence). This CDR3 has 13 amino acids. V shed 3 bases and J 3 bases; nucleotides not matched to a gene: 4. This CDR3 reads CSASKGTSYEQYF. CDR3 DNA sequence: TGCAGTGCTAGCAAGGGGACTAGCTACGAGCAGTACTTC.

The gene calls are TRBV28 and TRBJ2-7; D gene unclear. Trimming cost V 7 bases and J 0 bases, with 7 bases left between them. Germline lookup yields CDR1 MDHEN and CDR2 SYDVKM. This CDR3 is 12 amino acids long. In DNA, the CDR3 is TGTGCCAGCACCCGCAGCTCCTACGAGCAGTACTTC. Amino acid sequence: CASTRSSYEQYF. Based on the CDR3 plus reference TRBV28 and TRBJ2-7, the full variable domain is DVKVTQSSRYLVKRTGEKVFLECVQDMDHENMFWYRQDPGLGLRLIYFSYDVKMKEKGDIPEGYSVSREKKERFSLILESASTNQTSMYLCASTRSSYEQYFGPGTRLTVT.

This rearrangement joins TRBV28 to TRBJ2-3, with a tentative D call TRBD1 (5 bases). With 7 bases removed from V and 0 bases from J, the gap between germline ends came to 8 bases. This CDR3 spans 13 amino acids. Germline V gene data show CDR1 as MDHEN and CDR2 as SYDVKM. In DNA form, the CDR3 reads TGTGCCAGCATCAGGGCTAGCACAGATACGCAGTATTTT. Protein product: CASIRASTDTQYF.

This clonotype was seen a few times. The CDR3 nucleotides read TGCGCCAGCAGCGCTGACTTAGAGCAGCCCCAGCATTTT. The encoded protein is CASSADLEQPQHF. The rearrangement links TRBV4-3 to TRBJ1-5; the D is unclear. This CDR3 is 13 amino acids long. CDR1 is LGHNA, CDR2 YSLEER, per germline. Deletions cut 5 bases from V and 7 bases from J, with 12 bases between.

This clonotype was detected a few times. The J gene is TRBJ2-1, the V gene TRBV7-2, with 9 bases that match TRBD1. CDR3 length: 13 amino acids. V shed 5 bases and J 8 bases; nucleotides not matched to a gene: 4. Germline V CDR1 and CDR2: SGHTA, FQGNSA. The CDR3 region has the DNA TGTGCCAGCAGCAGACGGACAGGGGATGAGCAGTTCTTC. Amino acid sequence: CASSRRTGDEQFF.

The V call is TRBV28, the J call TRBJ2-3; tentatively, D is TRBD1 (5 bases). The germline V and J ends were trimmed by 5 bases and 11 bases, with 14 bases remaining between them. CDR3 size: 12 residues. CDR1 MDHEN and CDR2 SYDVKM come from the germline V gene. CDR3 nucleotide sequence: TGTGCCAGCAGTCTCTCAGGGATGGGGCAGTATTTT. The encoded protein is CASSLSGMGQYF.